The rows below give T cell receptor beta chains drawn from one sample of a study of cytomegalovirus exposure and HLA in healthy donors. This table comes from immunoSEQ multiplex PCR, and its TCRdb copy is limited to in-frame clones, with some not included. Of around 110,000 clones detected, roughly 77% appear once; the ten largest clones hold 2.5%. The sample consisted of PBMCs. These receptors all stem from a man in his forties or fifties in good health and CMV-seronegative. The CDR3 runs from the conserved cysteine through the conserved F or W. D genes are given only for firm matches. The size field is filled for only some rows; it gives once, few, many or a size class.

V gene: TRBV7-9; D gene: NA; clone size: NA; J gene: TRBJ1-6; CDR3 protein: CASSLGQMDSPLHF; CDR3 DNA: TGTGCCAGCAGCTTAGGTCAGATGGATTCACCCCTCCACTTT
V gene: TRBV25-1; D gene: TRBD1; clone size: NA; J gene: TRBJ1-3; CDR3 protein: CASSSGRGISGNTIYF; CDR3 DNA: TGTGCCAGCAGTAGCGGCAGGGGGATTTCAGGAAACACCATATATTTT
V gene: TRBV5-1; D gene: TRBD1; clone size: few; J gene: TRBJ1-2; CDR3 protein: CASSLGTGGDVNYGYTF; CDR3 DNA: TGCGCCAGCAGCTTGGGGACAGGGGGCGACGTTAACTATGGCTACACCTTC
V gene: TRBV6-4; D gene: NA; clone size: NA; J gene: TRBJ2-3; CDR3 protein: CASSERGHSTDTQYF; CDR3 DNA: TGTGCCAGCAGTGAGCGGGGTCATAGCACAGATACGCAGTATTTT
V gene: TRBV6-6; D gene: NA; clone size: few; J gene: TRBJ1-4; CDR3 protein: CASSYTGEKLFF; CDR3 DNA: TGTGCCAGCAGTTATACGGGTGAAAAACTGTTTTTT
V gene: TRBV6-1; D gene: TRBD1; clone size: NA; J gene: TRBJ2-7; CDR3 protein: CASSTGAAVKQYF; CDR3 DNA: TGTGCCAGCAGTACAGGGGCGGCCGTCAAGCAGTACTTC
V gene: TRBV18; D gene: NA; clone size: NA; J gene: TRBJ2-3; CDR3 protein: CASSPASDTQYF; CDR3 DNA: TGTGCCAGCTCACCAGCAAGCGATACGCAGTATTTT
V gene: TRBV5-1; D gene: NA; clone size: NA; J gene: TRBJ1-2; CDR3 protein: CASSSGHGYTF; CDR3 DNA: TGCGCCAGCAGCTCAGGGCATGGCTACACCTTC
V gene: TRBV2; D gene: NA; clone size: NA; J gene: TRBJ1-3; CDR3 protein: CARTGLSGNTIYF; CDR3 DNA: TGTGCCAGGACAGGCCTCTCTGGAAACACCATATATTTT
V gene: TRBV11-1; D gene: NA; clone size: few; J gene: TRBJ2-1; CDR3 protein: CASSLTGHNIRNEQFF; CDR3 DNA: TGTGCCAGCAGCTTAACGGGACACAACATTCGCAATGAGCAGTTCTTC
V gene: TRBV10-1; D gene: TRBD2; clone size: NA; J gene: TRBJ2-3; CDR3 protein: CASSESTSGGPTDTQYF; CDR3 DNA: TGCGCCAGCAGTGAGTCGACTAGCGGGGGGCCCACAGATACGCAGTATTTT
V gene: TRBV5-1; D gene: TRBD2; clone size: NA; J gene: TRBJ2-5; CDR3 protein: CASSSPPWRGGLQETQYF; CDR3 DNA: TGCGCCAGCAGCTCGCCCCCTTGGCGGGGGGGCCTCCAAGAGACCCAGTACTTC
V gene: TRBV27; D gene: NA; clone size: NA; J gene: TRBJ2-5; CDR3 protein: CASSLFEIMGQSETQYF; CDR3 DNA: TGTGCCAGCAGTTTATTCGAGATTATGGGACAAAGTGAGACCCAGTACTTC
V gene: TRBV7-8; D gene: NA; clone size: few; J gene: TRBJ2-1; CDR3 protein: CASSLRQIPTEQFF; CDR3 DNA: TGTGCCAGCAGCCTCAGACAGATACCTACAGAGCAGTTCTTC
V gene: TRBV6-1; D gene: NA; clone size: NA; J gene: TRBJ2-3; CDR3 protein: CASSERGTTDTQYF; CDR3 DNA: TGTGCCAGCAGTGAACGAGGGACAACAGATACGCAGTATTTT
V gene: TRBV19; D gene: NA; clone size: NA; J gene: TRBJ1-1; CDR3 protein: CASSTRGRNTEAFF; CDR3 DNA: TGTGCCAGTAGTACCAGAGGAAGGAACACTGAAGCTTTCTTT
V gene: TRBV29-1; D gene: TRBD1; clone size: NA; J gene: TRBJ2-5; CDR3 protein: CSGGTGQQETQYF; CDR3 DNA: TGCAGCGGCGGGACAGGTCAACAAGAGACCCAGTACTTC
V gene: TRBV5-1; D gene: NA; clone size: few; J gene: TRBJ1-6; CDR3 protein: CASSRETDNSPLHF; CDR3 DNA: TGCGCCAGCAGCAGAGAGACAGATAATTCACCCCTCCACTTT
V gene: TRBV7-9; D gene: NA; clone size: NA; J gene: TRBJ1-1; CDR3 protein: CASSFAVNTEAFF; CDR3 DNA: TGTGCCAGCAGCTTCGCAGTGAACACTGAAGCTTTCTTT
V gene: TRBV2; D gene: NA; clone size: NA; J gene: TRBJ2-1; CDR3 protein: CASREDSNEQFF; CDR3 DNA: TGTGCCAGCAGAGAGGACAGCAATGAGCAGTTCTTC
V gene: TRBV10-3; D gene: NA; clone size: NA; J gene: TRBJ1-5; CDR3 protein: CAISDGVLDQPQHF; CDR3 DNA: TGTGCCATCAGTGACGGGGTTTTGGATCAGCCCCAGCATTTT
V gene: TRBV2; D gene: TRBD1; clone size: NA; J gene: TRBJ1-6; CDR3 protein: CASSGQGSYNSPLHF; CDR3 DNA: TGTGCCAGCAGTGGACAGGGATCCTATAATTCACCCCTCCACTTT
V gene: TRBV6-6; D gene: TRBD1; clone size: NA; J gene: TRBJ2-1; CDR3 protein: CASSYSPGGEQFF; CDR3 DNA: TGTGCCAGCAGTTACTCACCAGGGGGTGAGCAGTTCTTC
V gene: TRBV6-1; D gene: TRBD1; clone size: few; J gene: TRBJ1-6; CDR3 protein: CASLIGQGGAPLHF; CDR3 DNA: TGTGCCAGCCTAATAGGACAGGGGGGTGCTCCCCTCCACTTT
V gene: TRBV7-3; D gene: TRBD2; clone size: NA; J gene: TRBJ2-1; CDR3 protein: CASSRDSGGNNEQFF; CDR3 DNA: TGTGCCAGCAGTCGCGACAGCGGGGGGAACAATGAGCAGTTCTTC
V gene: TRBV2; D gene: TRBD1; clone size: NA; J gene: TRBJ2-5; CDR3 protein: CASSEDGTVRDQYF; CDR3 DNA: TGTGCCAGCAGTGAAGATGGGACAGTTAGGGACCAGTACTTC
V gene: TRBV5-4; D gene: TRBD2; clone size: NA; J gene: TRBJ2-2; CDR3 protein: CASSLRAQRGRGKGELFF; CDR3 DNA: TGTGCCAGCAGCTTAAGGGCCCAGCGGGGGAGGGGAAAAGGGGAGCTGTTTTTT
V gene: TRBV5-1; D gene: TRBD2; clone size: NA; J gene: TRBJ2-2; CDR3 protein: CASSPPGLAGGRTGELFF; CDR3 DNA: TGCGCCAGCAGCCCCCCGGGACTAGCGGGGGGGCGGACCGGGGAGCTGTTTTTT
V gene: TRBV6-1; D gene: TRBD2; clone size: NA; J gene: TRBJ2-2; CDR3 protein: CASSPSGGYTGELFF; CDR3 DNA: TGTGCCAGCAGTCCTAGCGGGGGGTACACCGGGGAGCTGTTTTTT
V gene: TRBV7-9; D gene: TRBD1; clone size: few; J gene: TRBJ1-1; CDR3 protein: CASSFRGRVTEAFF; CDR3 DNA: TGTGCCAGCAGCTTCAGGGGGAGAGTAACTGAAGCTTTCTTT
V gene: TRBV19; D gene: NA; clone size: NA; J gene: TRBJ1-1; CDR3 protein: CASGEGGYTEAFF; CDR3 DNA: TGTGCCAGCGGTGAGGGAGGGTACACTGAAGCTTTCTTT
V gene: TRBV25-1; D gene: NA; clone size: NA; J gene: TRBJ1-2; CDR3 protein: CASSESGGGYGYTF; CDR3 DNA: TGTGCCAGCAGTGAAAGCGGGGGCGGCTATGGCTACACCTTC
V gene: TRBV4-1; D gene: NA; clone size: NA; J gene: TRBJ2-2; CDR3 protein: CASSGGAGRSRTGELFF; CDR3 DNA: TGCGCCAGCAGTGGGGGGGCGGGGCGCAGTAGGACCGGGGAGCTGTTTTTT
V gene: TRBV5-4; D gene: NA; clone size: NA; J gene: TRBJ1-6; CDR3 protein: CASSYSGTRASPLHF; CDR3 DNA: TGTGCCAGCAGCTACTCCGGGACACGGGCTTCACCCCTCCACTTT
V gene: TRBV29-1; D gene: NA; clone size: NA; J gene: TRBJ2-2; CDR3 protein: CSGRGPGTGELFF; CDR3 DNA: TGCAGCGGGCGGGGGCCGGGCACCGGGGAGCTGTTTTTT
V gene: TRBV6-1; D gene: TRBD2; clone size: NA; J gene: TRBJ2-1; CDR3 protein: CASSLTSGVYNEQFF; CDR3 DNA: TGTGCCAGCAGCCTAACTAGCGGGGTCTACAATGAGCAGTTCTTC
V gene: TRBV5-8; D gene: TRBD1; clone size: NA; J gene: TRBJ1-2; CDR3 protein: CASSPPGQTDYYGYTF; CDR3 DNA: TGTGCCAGCAGCCCACCGGGACAGACCGACTACTATGGCTACACCTTC
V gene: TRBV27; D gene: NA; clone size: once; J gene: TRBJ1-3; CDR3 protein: CASRGAGGNTIYF; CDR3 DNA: TGTGCCAGCAGGGGGGCAGGAGGAAACACCATATATTTT
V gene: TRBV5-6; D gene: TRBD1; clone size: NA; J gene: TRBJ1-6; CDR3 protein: CASSPDRGNSPLHF; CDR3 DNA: TGTGCCAGCAGCCCGGACAGGGGTAATTCACCCCTCCACTTT
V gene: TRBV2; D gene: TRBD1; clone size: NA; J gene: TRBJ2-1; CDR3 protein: CASMRDRVSYNEQFF; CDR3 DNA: TGTGCCAGCATGAGGGACAGGGTGAGCTACAATGAGCAGTTCTTC
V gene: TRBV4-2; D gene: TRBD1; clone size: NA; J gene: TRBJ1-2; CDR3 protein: CASSQGGQGDYGYTF; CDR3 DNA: TGTGCCAGCAGCCAAGGGGGACAGGGGGACTATGGCTACACCTTC
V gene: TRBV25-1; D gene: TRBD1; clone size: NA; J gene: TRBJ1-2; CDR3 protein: CASTLGTGDSSGYTF; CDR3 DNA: TGTGCCAGCACCCTAGGGACAGGGGATAGCTCTGGCTACACCTTC
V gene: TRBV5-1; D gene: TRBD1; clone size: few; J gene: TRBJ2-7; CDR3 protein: CASSVISGTGSEQYF; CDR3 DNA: TGCGCCAGCAGCGTAATATCCGGGACAGGGAGCGAGCAGTACTTC
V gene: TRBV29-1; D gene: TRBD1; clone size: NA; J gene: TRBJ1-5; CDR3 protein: CSVGGQGDQPQHF; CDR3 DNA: TGCAGCGTTGGGGGACAGGGGGATCAGCCCCAGCATTTT
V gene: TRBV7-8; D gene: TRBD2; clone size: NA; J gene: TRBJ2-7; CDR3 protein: CASSQHELAGNEQYF; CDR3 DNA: TGTGCCAGCAGCCAACACGAGCTAGCGGGGAACGAGCAGTACTTC
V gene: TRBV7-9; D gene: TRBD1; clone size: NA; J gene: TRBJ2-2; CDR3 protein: CASSLLTGGAGELFF; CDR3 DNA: TGTGCCAGCAGCTTACTGACAGGGGGCGCCGGGGAGCTGTTTTTT
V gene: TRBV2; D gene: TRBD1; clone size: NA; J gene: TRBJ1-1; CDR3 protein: CASSDLGQLRTTEAFF; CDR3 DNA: TGTGCCAGCAGTGACTTGGGACAGCTACGGACCACTGAAGCTTTCTTT
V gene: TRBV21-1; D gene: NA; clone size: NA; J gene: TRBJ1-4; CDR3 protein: CASRDRAPKLFF; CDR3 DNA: TGTGCCAGCAGGGACAGGGCTCCAAAACTGTTTTTT
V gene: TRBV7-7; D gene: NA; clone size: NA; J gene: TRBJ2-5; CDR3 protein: CASSYRVAETQYF; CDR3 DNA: TGTGCCAGCAGCTACAGGGTTGCGGAGACCCAGTACTTC
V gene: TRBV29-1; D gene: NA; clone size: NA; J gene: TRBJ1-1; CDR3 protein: CSVDPPRENTEAFF; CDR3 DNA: TGCAGCGTTGACCCCCCCAGGGAGAACACTGAAGCTTTCTTT
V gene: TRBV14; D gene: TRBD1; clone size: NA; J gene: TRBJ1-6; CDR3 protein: CASSQGQGRNSPLHF; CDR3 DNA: TGTGCCAGCAGCCAAGGACAGGGGCGAAATTCACCCCTCCACTTT
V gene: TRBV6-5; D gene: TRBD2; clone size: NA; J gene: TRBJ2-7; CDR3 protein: CASSYPSGGGYEQYF; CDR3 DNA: TGTGCCAGCAGTTACCCCTCGGGGGGAGGCTACGAGCAGTACTTC
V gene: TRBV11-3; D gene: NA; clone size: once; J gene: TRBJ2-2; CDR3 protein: CASRFGGETGELFF; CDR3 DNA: TGTGCCAGCAGATTCGGGGGAGAAACCGGGGAGCTGTTTTTT